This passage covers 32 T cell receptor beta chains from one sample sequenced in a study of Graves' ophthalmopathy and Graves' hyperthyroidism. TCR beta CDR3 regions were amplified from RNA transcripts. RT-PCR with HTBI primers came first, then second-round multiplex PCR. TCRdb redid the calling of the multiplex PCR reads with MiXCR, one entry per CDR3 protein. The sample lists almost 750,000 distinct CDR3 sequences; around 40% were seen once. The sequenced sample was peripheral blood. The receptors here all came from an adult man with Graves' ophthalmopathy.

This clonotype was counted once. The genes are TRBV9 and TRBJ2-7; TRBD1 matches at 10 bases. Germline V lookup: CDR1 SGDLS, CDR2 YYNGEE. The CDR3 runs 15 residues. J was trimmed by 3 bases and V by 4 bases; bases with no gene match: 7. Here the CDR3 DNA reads TGTGCCAGCAGCCAGGGGACAGGGGTTCTCTACGAGCAGTACTTC. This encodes CASSQGTGVLYEQYF.

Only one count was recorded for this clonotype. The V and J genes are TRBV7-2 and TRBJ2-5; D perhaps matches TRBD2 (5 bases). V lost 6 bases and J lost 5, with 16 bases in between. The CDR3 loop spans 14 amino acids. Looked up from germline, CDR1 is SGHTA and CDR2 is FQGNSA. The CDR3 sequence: CASRNGPGMETQYF. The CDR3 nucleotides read TGTGCCAGCAGGAACGGGCCCGGGATGGAGACCCAGTACTTC.

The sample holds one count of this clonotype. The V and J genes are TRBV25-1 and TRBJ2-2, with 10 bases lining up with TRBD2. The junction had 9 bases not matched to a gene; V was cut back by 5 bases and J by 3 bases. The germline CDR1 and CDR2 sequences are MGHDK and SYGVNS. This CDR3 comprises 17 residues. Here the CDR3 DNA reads TGTGCCAGCAGTTTTCCTAGCGGGAGCTTTCACACCGGGGAGCTGTTTTTT. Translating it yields CASSFPSGSFHTGELFF.

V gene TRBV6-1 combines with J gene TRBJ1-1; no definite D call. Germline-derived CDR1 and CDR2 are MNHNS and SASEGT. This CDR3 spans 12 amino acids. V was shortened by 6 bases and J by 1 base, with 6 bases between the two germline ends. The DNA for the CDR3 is TGTGCCAGCAGAGACACGAACACTGAAGCTTTCTTT. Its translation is CASRDTNTEAFF.

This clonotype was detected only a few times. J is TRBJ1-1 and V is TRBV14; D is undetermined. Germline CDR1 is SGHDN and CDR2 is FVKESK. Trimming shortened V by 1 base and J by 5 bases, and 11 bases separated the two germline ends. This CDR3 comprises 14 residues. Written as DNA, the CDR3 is TGTGCCAGCAGCCAAGGAATGTACGGGACTGAAGCTTTCTTT. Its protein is CASSQGMYGTEAFF. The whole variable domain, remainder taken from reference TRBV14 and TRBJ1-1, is EAGVTQFPSHSVIEKGQTVTLRCDPISGHDNLYWYRRVMGKEIKFLLHFVKESKQDESGMPNNRFLAERTGGTYSTLKVQPAELEDSGVYFCASSQGMYGTEAFFGQGTRLTVV.

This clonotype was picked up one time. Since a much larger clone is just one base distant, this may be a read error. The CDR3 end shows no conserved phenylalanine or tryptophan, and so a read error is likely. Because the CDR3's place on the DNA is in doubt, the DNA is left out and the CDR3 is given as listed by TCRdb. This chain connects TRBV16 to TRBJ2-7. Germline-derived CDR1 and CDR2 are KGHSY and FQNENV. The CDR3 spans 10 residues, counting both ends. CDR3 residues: CASSPAAIRL.

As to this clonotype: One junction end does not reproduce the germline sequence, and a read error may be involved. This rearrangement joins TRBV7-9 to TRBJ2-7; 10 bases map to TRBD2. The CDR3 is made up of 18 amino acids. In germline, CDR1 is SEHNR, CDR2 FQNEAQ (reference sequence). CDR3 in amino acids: CASSLGRISGGSSYEQHF. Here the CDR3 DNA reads TGTGCCAGCAGCTTAGGCCGGATTAGCGGGGGGAGCTCCTACGAGCAGCACTTC.

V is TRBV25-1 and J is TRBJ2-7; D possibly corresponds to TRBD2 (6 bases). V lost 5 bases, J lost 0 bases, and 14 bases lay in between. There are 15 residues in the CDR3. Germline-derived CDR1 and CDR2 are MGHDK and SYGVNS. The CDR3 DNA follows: TGTGCCAGCAGTTTAGCGGACCGTACCTCCTACGAGCAGTACTTC. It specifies CASSLADRTSYEQYF.

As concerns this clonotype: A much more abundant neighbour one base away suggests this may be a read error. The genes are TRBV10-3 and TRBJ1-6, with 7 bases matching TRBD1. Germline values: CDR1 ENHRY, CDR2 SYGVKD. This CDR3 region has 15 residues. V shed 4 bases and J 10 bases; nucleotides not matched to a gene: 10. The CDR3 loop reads CAISGSGQTESPLHF. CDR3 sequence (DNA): TGTGCCATCAGTGGGTCGGGACAGACCGAGTCACCCCTCCACTTT.

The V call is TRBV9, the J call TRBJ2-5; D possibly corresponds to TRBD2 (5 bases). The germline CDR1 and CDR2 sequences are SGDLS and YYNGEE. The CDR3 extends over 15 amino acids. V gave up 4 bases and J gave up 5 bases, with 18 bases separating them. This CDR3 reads CASSLRGRGGETQYF. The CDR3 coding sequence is TGTGCCAGCAGCCTTAGAGGCCGGGGTGGGGAGACCCAGTACTTC.

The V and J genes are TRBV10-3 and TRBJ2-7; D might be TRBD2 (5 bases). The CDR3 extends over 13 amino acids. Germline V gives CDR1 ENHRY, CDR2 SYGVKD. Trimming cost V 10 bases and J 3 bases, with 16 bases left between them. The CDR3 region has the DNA TGTGCCAGCTCACCGGAGGCCGTCTACGAGCAGTACTTC. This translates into CASSPEAVYEQYF.

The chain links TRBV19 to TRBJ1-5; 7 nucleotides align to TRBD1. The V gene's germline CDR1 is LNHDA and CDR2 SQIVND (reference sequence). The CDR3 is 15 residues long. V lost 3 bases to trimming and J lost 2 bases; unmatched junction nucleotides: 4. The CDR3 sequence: CASSIYTGGNQPQHF. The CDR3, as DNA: TGTGCCAGTAGTATCTATACAGGGGGCAATCAGCCCCAGCATTTT.

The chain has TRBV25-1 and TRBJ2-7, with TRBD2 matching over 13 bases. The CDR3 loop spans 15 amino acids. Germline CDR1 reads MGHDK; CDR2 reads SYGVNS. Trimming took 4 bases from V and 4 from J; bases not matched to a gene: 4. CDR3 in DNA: TGTGCCAGCAGTGGACCGACTAGCGGGAGGTACGAGCAGTACTTC. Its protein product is CASSGPTSGRYEQYF.

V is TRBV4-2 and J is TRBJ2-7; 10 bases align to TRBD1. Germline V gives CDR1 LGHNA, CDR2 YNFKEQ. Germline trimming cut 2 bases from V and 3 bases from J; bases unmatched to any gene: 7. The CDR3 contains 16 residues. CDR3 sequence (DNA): TGTGCCAGCAGCCAACATGGACAGGGGGAGTACTACGAGCAGTACTTC. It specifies CASSQHGQGEYYEQYF.

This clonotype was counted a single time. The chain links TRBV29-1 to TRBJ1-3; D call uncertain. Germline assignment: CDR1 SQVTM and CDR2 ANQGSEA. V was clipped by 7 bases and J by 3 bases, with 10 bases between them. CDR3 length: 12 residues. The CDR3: CSGRTSGNTIYF. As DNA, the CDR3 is TGCAGCGGAAGGACTAGTGGAAACACCATATATTTT.

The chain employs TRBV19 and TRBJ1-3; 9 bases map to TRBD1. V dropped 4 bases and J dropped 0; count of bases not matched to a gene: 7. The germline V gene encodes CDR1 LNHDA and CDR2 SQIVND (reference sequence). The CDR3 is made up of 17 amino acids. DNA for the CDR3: TGTGCCAGTAGTACGTCACCGGGACAGGGCTCTGGAAACACCATATATTTT. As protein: CASSTSPGQGSGNTIYF.

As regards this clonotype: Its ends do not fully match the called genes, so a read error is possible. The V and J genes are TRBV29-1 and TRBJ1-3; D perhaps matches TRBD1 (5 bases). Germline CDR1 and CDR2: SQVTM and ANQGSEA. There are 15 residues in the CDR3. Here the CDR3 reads CSVVGQGDSENTIYF. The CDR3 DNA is TGCAGCGTGGTGGGCCAAGGGGACTCTGAAAACACCATATATTTT.

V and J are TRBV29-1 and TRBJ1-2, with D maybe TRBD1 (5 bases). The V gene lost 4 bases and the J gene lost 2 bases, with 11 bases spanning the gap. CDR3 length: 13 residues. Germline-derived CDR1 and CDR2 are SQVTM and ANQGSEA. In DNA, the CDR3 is TGCAGCGTTGTCGGGGCGGTGAACTATGGCTACACCTTC. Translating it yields CSVVGAVNYGYTF.

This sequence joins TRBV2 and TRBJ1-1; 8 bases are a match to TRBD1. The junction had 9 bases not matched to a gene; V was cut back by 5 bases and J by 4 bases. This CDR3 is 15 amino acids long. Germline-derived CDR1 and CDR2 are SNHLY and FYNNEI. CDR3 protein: CASSTLPGQATEAFF. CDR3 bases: TGTGCCAGCAGTACTCTCCCGGGACAGGCCACTGAAGCTTTCTTT.

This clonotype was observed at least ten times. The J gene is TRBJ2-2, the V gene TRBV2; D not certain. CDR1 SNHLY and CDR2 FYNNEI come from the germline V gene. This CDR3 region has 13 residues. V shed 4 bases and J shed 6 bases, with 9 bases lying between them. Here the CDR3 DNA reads TGTGCCAGCAGTGGGCCGGGCGCCGGGGAGCTGTTTTTT. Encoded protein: CASSGPGAGELFF.

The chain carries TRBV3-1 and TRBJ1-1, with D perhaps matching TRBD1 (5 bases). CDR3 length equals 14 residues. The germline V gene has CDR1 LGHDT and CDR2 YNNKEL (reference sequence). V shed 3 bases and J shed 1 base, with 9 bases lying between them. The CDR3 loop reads CASSHRDRNTEAFF. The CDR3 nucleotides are TGTGCCAGCAGCCACAGGGACCGGAACACTGAAGCTTTCTTT.

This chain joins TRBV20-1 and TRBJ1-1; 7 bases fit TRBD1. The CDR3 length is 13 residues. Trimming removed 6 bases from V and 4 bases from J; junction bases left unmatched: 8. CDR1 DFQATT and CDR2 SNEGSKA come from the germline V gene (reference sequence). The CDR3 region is CSAAYNRGTEAFF. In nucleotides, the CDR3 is TGCAGTGCGGCATATAACAGGGGCACTGAAGCTTTCTTT.

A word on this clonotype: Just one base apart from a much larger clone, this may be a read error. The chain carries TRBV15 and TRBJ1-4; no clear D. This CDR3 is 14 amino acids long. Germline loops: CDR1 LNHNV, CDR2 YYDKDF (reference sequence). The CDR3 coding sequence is TGTGCCACCAGCGGCGGTGCAACTAATGCAAAACTGTTTTTT. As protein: CATSGGATNAKLFF.

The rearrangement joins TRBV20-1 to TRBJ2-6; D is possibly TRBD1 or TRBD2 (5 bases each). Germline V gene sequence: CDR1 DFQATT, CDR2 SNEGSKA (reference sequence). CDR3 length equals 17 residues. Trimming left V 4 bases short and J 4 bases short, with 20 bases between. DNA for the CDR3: TGCAGTGCTACCGGGGCTGGTAAGGCCCCCGGGGCCAACGTCCTGACTTTC. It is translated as CSATGAGKAPGANVLTF.

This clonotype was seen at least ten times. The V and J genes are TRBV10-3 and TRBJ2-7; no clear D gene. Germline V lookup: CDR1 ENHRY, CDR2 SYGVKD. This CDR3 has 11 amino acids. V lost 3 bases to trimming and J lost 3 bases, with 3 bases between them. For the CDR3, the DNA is TGTGCCATCAGTGAAGGCTACGAGCAGTACTTC. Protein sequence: CAISEGYEQYF.

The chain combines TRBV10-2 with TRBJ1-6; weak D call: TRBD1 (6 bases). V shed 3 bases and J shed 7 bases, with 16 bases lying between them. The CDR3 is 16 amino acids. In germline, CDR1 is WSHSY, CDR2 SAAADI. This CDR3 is CASSDRAGQGNSPLHF. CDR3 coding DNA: TGCGCCAGCAGTGACCGGGCTGGGCAGGGGAATTCACCCCTCCACTTT.

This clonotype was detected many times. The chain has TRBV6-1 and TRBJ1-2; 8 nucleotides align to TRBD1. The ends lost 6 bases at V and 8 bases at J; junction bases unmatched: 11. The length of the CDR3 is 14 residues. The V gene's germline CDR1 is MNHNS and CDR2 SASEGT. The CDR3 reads CASSQGARFGGYTF. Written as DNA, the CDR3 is TGTGCCAGCAGCCAGGGGGCGCGTTTTGGGGGCTACACCTTC.

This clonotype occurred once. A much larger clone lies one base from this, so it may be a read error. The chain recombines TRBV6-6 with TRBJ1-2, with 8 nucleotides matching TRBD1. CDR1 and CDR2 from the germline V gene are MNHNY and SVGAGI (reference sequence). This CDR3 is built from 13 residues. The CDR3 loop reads CASSQGADYGHTF. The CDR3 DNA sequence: TGTGCCAGCAGTCAGGGGGCGGACTATGGCCACACCTTC.

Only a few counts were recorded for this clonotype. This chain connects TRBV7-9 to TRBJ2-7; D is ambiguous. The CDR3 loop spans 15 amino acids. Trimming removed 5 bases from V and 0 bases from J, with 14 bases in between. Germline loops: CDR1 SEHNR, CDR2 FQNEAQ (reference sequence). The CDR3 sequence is CASSPRTEYSYEQYF. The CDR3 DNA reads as TGTGCCAGCAGCCCTCGGACGGAGTACTCCTACGAGCAGTACTTC.

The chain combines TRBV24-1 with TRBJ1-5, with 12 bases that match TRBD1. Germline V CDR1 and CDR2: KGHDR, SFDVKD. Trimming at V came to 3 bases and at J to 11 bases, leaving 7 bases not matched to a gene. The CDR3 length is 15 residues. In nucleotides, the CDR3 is TGTGCCACCAGTGATCGGGACAGGGGGCGGGGGACCCAGCATTTT. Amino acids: CATSDRDRGRGTQHF.

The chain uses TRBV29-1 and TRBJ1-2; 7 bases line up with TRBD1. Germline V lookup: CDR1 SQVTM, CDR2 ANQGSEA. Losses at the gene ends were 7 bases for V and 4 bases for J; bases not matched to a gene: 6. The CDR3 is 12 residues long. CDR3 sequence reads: CSARTGSYGYTF. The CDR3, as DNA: TGCAGCGCCCGGACAGGAAGCTATGGCTACACCTTC.

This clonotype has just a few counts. Here the CDR3 reads CASSLMGSDYGYTF. CDR3 coding DNA: TGTGCCAGCAGTTTGATGGGCTCCGACTATGGCTACACCTTC. The chain combines TRBV2 with TRBJ1-2; D unclear. Trimming stripped 5 bases from V and 3 bases from J, with 13 bases between. Germline V gene lookup returns CDR1 SNHLY and CDR2 FYNNEI. This CDR3 region has 14 residues.